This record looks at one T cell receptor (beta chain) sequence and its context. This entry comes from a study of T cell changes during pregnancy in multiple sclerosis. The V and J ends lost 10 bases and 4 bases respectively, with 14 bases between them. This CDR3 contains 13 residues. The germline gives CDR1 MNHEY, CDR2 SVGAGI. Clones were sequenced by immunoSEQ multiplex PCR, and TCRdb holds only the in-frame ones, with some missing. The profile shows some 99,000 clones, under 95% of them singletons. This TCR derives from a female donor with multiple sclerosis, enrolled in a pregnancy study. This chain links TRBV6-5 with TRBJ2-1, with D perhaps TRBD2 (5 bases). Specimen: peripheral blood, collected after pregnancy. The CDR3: CATAAVTYNEQFF. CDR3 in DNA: TGTGCCACCGCAGCGGTAACGTACAATGAGCAGTTCTTC.